Following are 10 T cell receptor beta chains from one sample sequenced in a study of T-cell memory formation after mild COVID-19. MiXCR was run by TCRdb on the 5' RACE reads, yielding one entry per CDR3 protein. The repertoire includes tens of thousands of distinct CDR3 sequences, 20% to 25% of them detected once, and less than 2% sits in the top ten. Material for sequencing was PBMCs or a T cell subset sorted from them (not recorded which). The receptors shown here come from an adult who had mild COVID-19 (a few samples of this study predate the infection). Cell type and time point are not known.

Ten or more counts support this clonotype. The J gene is TRBJ2-7, the V gene TRBV28, with 15 bases aligning to TRBD2. Germline lookup yields CDR1 MDHEN and CDR2 SYDVKM. CDR3 length: 19 residues. Germline trimming cut 4 bases from V and 9 bases from J; bases unmatched to any gene: 19. CDR3 amino acids: CASSYLERPGTSGRKVQYF. The CDR3 bases are TGTGCCAGCAGTTACCTCGAGAGGCCCGGGACTAGCGGGAGGAAGGTGCAGTACTTC.

This clonotype was seen at least ten times. The CDR3 region has the DNA TGCAGTGCTGTGACCGGGACAGGGGCCGTGGTTTATGGCTACACCTTC. It specifies CSAVTGTGAVVYGYTF. The chain links TRBV20-1 to TRBJ1-2; 10 nucleotides align to TRBD1. Germline CDR1 DFQATT, CDR2 SNEGSKA (reference sequence). After removal of 5 bases from V and 5 bases from J, the junction contained 14 bases not matched to a gene. This CDR3 has 16 residues.

The sample holds many counts of this clonotype. This chain connects TRBV19 to TRBJ1-1; TRBD1 aligns across 9 bases. The V gene end was trimmed by 4 bases and the J gene end by 5 bases; junction bases not matched to a gene: 8. The CDR3 consists of 15 residues. Per germline, CDR1 LNHDA and CDR2 SQIVND (reference sequence). CDR3 DNA: TGTGCCAGTAGTAACAGGGGGCTGGGTCGGACTGAAGCTTTCTTT. Its translation is CASSNRGLGRTEAFF.

The V and J genes are TRBV7-9 and TRBJ1-1; tentatively, D is TRBD1 (5 bases). This CDR3 is built from 14 residues. Trimming took 6 bases from V and 1 from J, leaving 12 bases between them. The germline V gene encodes CDR1 SEHNR and CDR2 FQNEAQ (reference sequence). This CDR3 is CASSSGHQNTEAFF. As DNA, the CDR3 is TGTGCCAGCAGTTCCGGACATCAGAACACTGAAGCTTTCTTT.

By sample fraction, this clonotype is medium-sized. The chain recombines TRBV7-3 with TRBJ2-3; D is possibly TRBD2 (5 bases). V was shortened by 5 bases and J by 4 bases, with 13 bases between the two germline ends. The CDR3 length is 14 residues. Germline CDR1 and CDR2: SGHTA and FQGTGA. CDR3 residues: CASSPPLAPDTQYF. The CDR3 bases are TGTGCCAGCAGCCCACCCCTAGCCCCAGATACGCAGTATTTT.

By share, this clonotype counts as medium-sized (0.01 to 0.1%). This chain uses TRBV7-8 with TRBJ1-1, with TRBD1 identical over 10 bases. V gave up 5 bases and J gave up 1 base; unmatched junction bases: 7. The germline CDR1 and CDR2 sequences are SGHVS and FQNEAQ. This CDR3 comprises 16 residues. CDR3 nucleotide sequence: TGTGCCAGCAGCAAAAGGGGGACAGGGGAGAACACTGAAGCTTTCTTT. This encodes CASSKRGTGENTEAFF.

Ten or more counts support this clonotype. The J gene is TRBJ2-1, the V gene TRBV18; D ambiguous. V gave up 0 bases and J gave up 6 bases, with 3 bases separating them. The CDR3 has 12 residues. The germline V gene has CDR1 KGHSH and CDR2 LQKENI. The CDR3 region is CASSPPINEQFF. The CDR3 DNA is TGTGCCAGCTCACCACCGATCAATGAGCAGTTCTTC.

The table lists this clonotype with many counts. Compared with germline, one end of the junction differs, possibly owing to a read error. This chain uses TRBV6-2 or TRBV6-3 with TRBJ1-5; D unclear. Per the germline V gene, CDR1 is MNHEY and CDR2 is SVGEGT. The CDR3 has 13 amino acids. The CDR3 protein is CASSYSNNRPQHF. The CDR3 DNA is TGTGCCAGCAGTTACTCGAATAATCGGCCCCAGCATTTT.

At least ten counts were recorded for this clonotype. V gene TRBV12-3 or TRBV12-4 combines with J gene TRBJ2-1; D is undetermined. Trimming removed 8 bases from V and 5 bases from J, with 7 bases in between. The CDR3 sequence is 11 residues long. The CDR3 nucleotides are TGTGCCAGCGGTGGAAACAATGAGCAGTTCTTC. It specifies CASGGNNEQFF.

Many counts were recorded for this clonotype. This chain links TRBV6-5 with TRBJ1-3, with a tentative D call TRBD1 (5 bases). Germline CDR1 reads MNHEY; CDR2 reads SVGAGI. The CDR3 totals 17 residues. V lost 5 bases and J 0 bases, leaving 17 bases between the germline ends. CDR3 protein: CASSPSGGEISGNTIYF. The CDR3 DNA reads TGTGCCAGCAGTCCCAGTGGGGGAGAAATCTCTGGAAACACCATATATTTT.